Sequencing of this T cell receptor beta chain was carried out in a study of shared clonotypes between healthy human individuals. The study's findings and limits: Naive CD4 clonotype sharing across several donors was approximately 5%.

Worth noting for this clone: Its antigen is unknown.

Donors, without exception, were Caucasian adults residing in Nashville, Tennessee. Looked up from germline, CDR1 is SGHAT and CDR2 is FQNNGV. V was clipped by 5 bases and J by 2 bases, with 4 bases between them. CDR3 length: 13 amino acids. TCRdb's copy holds only in-frame clones and misses some; the assay was immunoSEQ multiplex PCR. The profile shows about 1.5 million clones, 95% to 99% of them singletons. Sequencing was performed on naive CD4+ T cells sorted from blood. Stated subset: CD45RA+ positively selected. This clonotype originated in a young man in good health. The chain combines TRBV11-2 with TRBJ2-6; no reliable D call. The DNA for the CDR3 is TGTGCCAGCAGCCCAGCTGGGGCCAACGTCCTGACTTTC. Protein: CASSPAGANVLTF. The full variable domain, with the rest looked up from reference TRBV11-2 and TRBJ2-6, is EAGVAQSPRYKIIEKRQSVAFWCNPISGHATLYWYQQILGQGPKLLIQFQNNGVVDDSQLPKDRFSAERLKGVDSTLKIQPAKLEDSAVYLCASSPAGANVLTFGAGSRLTVL.